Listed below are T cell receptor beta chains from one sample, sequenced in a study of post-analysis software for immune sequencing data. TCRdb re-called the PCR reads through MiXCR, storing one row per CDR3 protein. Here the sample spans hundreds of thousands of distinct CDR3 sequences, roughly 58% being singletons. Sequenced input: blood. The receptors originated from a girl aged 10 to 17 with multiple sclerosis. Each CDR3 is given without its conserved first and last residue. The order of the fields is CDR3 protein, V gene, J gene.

CDR3aa: AISESRTGTYEQY; v_gene: TRBV10-3; j_gene: TRBJ2-7
CDR3aa: ASSYSRHFGNQPQH; v_gene: TRBV6-2/TRBV6-3; j_gene: TRBJ1-5
CDR3aa: ASSLQSGQGDYGYT; v_gene: TRBV7-9; j_gene: TRBJ1-2
CDR3aa: SARQVGGYT; v_gene: TRBV20-1; j_gene: TRBJ1-2
CDR3aa: ASSRSDRGHAF; v_gene: TRBV12-3/TRBV12-4; j_gene: TRBJ1-1
CDR3aa: ASSLEENADTQY; v_gene: TRBV5-1; j_gene: TRBJ2-3
CDR3aa: SARAGQPNTEAF; v_gene: TRBV20-1; j_gene: TRBJ1-1
CDR3aa: ASSLDIHGSSYNEQF; v_gene: TRBV5-1; j_gene: TRBJ2-1
CDR3aa: ASSIGTRDTYEQY; v_gene: TRBV5-1; j_gene: TRBJ2-7
CDR3aa: ASTRLAGPFEQF; v_gene: TRBV4-1; j_gene: TRBJ2-1
CDR3aa: ASSQATSGEETQY; v_gene: TRBV3-1; j_gene: TRBJ2-5
CDR3aa: ASNEVGTGTYEQY; v_gene: TRBV21-1; j_gene: TRBJ2-4
CDR3aa: ATSHGGGHSSKTEAF; v_gene: TRBV24-1; j_gene: TRBJ1-1
CDR3aa: ASSYRAGRETQY; v_gene: TRBV12-3/TRBV12-4; j_gene: TRBJ2-5
CDR3aa: ASSATSSYEQY; v_gene: TRBV6-1; j_gene: TRBJ2-7
CDR3aa: TSSSGQGGNQPQH; v_gene: TRBV12-3/TRBV12-4; j_gene: TRBJ1-5
CDR3aa: ATSREPGQGADEQF; v_gene: TRBV15; j_gene: TRBJ2-1
CDR3aa: ASRGQVNYEQY; v_gene: TRBV6-1; j_gene: TRBJ2-7
CDR3aa: ASSFGYAYEQY; v_gene: TRBV6-5; j_gene: TRBJ2-7
CDR3aa: AREANEQF; v_gene: TRBV5-6; j_gene: TRBJ2-1
CDR3aa: ASSPPHGSSYNEQF; v_gene: TRBV18; j_gene: TRBJ2-1
CDR3aa: SAREPGTGYNQPQH; v_gene: TRBV20-1; j_gene: TRBJ1-5
CDR3aa: SVGRVATGELF; v_gene: TRBV29-1; j_gene: TRBJ2-2